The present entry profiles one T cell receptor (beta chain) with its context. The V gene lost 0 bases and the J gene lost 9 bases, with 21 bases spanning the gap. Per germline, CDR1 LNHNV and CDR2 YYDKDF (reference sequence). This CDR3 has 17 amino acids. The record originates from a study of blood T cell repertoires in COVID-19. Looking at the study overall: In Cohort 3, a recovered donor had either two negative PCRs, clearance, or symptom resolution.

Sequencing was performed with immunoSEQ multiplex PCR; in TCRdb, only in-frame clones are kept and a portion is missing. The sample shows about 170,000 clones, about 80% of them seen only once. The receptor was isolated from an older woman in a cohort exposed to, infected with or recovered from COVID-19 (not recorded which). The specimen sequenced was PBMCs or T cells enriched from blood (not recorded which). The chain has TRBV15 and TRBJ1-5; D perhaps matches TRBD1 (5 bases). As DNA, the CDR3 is TGTGCCACCAGCAGAGATCGTTATCAGGGCGCAGGGCGGCCCCAGCATTTT. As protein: CATSRDRYQGAGRPQHF.